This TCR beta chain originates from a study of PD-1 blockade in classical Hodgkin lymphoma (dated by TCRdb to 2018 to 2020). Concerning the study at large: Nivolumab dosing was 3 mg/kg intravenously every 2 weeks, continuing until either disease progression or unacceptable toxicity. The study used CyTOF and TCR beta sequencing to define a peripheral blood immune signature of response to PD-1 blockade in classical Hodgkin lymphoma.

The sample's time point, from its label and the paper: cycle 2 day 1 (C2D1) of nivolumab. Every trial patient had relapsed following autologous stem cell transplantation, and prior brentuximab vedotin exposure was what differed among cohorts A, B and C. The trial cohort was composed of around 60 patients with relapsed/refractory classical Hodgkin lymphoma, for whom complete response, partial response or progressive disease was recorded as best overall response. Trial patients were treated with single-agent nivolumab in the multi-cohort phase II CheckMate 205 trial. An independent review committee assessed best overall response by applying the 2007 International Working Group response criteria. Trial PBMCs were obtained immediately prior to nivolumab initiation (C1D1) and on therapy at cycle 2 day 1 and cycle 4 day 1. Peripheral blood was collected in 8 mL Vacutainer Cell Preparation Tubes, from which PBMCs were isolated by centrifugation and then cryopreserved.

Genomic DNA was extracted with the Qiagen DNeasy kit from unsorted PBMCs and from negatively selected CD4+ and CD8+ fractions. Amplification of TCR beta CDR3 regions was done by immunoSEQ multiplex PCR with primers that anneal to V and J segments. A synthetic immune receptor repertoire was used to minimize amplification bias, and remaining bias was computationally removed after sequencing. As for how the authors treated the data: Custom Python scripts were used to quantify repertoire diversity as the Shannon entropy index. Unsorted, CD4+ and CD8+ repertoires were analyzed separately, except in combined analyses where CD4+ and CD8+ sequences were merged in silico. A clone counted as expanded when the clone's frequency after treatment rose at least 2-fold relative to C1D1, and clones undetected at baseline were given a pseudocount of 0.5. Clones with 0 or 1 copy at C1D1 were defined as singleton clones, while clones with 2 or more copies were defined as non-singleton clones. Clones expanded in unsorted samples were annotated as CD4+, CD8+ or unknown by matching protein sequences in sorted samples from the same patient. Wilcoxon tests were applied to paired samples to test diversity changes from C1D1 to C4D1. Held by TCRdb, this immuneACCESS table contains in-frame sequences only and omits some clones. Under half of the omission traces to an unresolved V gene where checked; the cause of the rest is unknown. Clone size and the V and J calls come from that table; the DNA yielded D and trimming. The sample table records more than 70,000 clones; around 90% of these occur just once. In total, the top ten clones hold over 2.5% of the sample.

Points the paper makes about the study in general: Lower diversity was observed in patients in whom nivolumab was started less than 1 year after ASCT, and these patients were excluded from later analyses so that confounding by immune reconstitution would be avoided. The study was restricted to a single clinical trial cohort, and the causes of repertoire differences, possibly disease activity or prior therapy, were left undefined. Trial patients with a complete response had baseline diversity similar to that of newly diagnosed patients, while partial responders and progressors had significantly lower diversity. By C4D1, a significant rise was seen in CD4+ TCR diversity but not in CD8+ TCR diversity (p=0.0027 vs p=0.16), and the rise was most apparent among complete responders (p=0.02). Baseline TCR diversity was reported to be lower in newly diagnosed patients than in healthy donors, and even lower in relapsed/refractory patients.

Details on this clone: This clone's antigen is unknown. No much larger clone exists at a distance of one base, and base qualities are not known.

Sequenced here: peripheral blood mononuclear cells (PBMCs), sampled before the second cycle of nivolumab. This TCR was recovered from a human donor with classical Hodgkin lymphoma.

The CDR3 protein: CAIRRTSGSSLSSYEQYF. The DNA sequence is TGTGCCATCAGGCGGACTAGCGGGAGCTCATTGAGCTCCTACGAGCAGTACTTC. The chain is assembled from TRBV10-3 and TRBJ2-7; TRBD2 agrees with 13 junctional bases. The germline V gene encodes CDR1 ENHRY and CDR2 SYGVKD. Counted from cysteine to phenylalanine, this CDR3 has 18 amino acids. The read is trimmed to its CDR3 DNA, 54 bases read in frame from base 1. Germline trimming: 6 bases from V, 0 bases from J; junction bases outside gene matches: 11.